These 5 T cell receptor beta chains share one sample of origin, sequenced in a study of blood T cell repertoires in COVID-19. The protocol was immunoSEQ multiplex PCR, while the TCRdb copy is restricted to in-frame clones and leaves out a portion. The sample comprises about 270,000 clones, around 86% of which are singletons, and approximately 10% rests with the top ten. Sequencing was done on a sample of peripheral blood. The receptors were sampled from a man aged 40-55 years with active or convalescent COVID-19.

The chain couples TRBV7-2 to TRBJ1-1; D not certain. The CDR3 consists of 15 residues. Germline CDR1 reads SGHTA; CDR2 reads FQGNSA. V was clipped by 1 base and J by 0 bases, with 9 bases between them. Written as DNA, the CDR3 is TGTGCCAGCAGCTTAGATGGAGCAATGAACACTGAAGCTTTCTTT. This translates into CASSLDGAMNTEAFF.

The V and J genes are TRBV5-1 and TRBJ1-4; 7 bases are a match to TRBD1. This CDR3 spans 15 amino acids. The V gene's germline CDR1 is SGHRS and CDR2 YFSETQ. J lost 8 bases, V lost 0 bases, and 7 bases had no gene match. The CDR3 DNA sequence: TGCGCCAGCAGCTTGGTTGGGCAGGGGGACGAAAAACTGTTTTTT. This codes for CASSLVGQGDEKLFF.

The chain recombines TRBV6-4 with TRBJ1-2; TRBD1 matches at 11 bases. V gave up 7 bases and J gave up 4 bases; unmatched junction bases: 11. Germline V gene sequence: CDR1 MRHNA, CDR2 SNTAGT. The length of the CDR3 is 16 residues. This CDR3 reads CASNTARTGGFYGYTF. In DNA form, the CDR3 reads TGTGCCAGCAACACGGCCCGGACAGGGGGCTTCTATGGCTACACCTTC.

The CDR3 protein is CASSYTTVQETQYF. The CDR3 DNA sequence: TGTGCCAGCAGCTATACGACTGTCCAAGAGACCCAGTACTTC. The rearrangement uses TRBV6-1 and TRBJ2-5; no clear D gene. V lost 6 bases to trimming and J lost 1 base, with 12 bases between them. CDR3 length equals 14 residues. Per the germline V gene, CDR1 is MNHNS and CDR2 is SASEGT.

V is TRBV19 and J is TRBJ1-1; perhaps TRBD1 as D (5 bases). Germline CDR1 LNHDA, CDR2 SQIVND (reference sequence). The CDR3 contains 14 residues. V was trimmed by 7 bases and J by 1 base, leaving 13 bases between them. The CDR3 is CASTIIGENTEAFF. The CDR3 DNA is TGTGCCAGTACCATAATAGGGGAGAACACTGAAGCTTTCTTT.